A selection of T cell receptor beta chains follows, all from one sample in a study of cytomegalovirus exposure and HLA in healthy donors. Sequenced by immunoSEQ multiplex PCR; TCRdb stores in-frame clones only, minus some. This sample contains about 65,000 clones. Material: PBMCs. Receptor source: a boy between 10 and 17 years old in good health and CMV-seronegative. The conserved cysteine and the conserved F or W are not part of the CDR3 here. Each record gives: V gene, CDR3 protein.

>TRBV5-1
ASRSQGSGEETQY
>TRBV15
ATSREGGGGRPTDTQY
>TRBV28
ASSPGGGRLYGYT
>TRBV14
ASSQGAGNAQY
>TRBV7-9
ASSLGAGVNEQF
>TRBV19
ASRTGLSDTGELF
>TRBV11-3
ASSFGDNEQF
>TRBV27
ASSLAVTQETQY
>TRBV5-6
ASSLGQGKQETQY
>TRBV7-9
ASSLEDWVYEQY
>TRBV19
ASSTQLSSRQY
>TRBV4-2
ASSIHSTDTQY
>TRBV30
AWSVGGVLNGYT
>TRBV30
AWGTGPTDTQY
>TRBV30
AWKGGGTEAF
>TRBV4-1
ASSSKRESEAF
>TRBV7-8
ASSLEVGQGGGYT
>TRBV27
ASAGTRNTEAF
>TRBV7-6
ASSSSRGQNTEAF
>TRBV30
AWSSRDSPLH
>TRBV18
ASSPGTGAVNQPQH
>TRBV6-1
ASRSQGDTGELF
>TRBV18
ASSPSGTLSDTQY
>TRBV5-6
ASSFQGYSNQPQH
>TRBV30
AWSDRPNTEAF
>TRBV18
ASSPAQGPNYGYT
>TRBV29-1
SVALTQGAEAF
>TRBV7-9
ASSRTTGGGEKLF
>TRBV7-9
ASSWTGGNTEAF
>TRBV5-1
ASSSGQHTDTQY
>TRBV2
ASTLGTVVTTQY